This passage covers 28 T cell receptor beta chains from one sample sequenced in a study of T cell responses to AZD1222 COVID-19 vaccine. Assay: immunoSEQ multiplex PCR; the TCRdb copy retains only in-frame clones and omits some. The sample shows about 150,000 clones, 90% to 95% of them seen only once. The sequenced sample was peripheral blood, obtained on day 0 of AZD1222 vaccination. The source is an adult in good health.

The CDR3 region is CASRASGTNEKLFF. In nucleotides, the CDR3 is TGTGCCAGCAGGGCATCGGGGACGAATGAAAAACTGTTTTTT. This chain connects TRBV28 to TRBJ1-4, with D possibly TRBD1 on 5 matching bases. Germline-derived CDR1 and CDR2 are MDHEN and SYDVKM. The V and J ends lost 6 bases and 5 bases respectively, with 13 bases between them. The CDR3 consists of 14 residues.

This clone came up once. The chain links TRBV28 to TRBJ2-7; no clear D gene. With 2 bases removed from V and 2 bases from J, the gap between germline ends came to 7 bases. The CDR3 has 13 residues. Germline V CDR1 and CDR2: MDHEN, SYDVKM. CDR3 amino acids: CASSLKVTYEQYF. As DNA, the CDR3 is TGTGCCAGCAGTTTAAAGGTTACCTACGAGCAGTACTTC.

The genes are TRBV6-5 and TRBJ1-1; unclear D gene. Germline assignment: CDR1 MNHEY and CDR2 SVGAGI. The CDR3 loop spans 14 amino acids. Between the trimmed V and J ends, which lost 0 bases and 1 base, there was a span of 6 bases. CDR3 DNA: TGTGCCAGCAGTTACTCAGATCAGAACACTGAAGCTTTCTTT. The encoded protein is CASSYSDQNTEAFF.

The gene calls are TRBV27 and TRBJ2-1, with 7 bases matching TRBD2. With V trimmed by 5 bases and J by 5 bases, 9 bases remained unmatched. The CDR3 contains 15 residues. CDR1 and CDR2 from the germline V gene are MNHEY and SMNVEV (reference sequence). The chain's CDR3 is CASSPDWGRDNEQFF. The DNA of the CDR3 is TGTGCCAGCAGTCCAGACTGGGGGAGGGACAATGAGCAGTTCTTC.

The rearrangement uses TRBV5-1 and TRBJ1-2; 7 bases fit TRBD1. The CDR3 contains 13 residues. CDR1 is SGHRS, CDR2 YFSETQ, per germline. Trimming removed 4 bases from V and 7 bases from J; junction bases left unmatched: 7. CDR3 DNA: TGCGCCAGCAGCCCCGGGACAGACTTTGGCTACACCTTC. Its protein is CASSPGTDFGYTF.

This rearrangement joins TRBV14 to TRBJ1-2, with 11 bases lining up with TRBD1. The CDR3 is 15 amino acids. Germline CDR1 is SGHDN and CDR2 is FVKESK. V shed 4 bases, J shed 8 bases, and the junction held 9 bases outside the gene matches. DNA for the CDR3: TGTGCCAGCAGCCGGCCGGGACAGGGGGTCCGCGGCTACACCTTC. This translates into CASSRPGQGVRGYTF.

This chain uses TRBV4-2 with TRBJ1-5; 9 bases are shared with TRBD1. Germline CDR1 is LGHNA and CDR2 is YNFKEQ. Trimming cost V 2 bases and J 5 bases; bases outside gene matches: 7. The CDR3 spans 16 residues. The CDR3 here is CASSQKQGALDQPQHF. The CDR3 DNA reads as TGTGCCAGCAGCCAAAAACAGGGGGCTTTGGATCAGCCCCAGCATTTT.

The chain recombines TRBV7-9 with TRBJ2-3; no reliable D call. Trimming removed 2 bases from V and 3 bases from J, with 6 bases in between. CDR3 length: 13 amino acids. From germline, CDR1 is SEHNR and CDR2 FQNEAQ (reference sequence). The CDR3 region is CASSLRKTDTQYF. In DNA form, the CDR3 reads TGTGCCAGCAGCTTAAGAAAGACAGATACGCAGTATTTT.

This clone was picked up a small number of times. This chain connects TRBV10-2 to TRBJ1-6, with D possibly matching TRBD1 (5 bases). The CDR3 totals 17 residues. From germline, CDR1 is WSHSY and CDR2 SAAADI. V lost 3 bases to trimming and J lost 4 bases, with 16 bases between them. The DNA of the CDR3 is TGCGCCAGCAGTGATTCGGCATCGGGGGGGTATAATTCACCCCTCCACTTT. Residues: CASSDSASGGYNSPLHF.

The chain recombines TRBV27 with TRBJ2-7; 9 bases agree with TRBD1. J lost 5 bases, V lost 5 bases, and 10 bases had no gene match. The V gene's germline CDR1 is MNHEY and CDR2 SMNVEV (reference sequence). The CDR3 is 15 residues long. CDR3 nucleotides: TGTGCCAGCAGTGCATGGGGACAGGGATGGAACGAGCAGTACTTC. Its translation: CASSAWGQGWNEQYF.

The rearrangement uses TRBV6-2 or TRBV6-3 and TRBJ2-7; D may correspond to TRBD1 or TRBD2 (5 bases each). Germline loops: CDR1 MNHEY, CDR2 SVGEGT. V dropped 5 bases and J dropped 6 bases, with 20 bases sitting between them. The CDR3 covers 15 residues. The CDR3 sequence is CASSPDPGRGGEQYF. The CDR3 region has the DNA TGTGCCAGCAGTCCCGATCCGGGACGGGGTGGCGAGCAGTACTTC.

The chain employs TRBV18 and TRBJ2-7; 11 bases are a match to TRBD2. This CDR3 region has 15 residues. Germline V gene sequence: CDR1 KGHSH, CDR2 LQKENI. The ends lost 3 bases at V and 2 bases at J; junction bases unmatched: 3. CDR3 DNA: TGTGCCAGCTCACCTACTAGCGGGGGTACCTACGAGCAGTACTTC. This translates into CASSPTSGGTYEQYF.

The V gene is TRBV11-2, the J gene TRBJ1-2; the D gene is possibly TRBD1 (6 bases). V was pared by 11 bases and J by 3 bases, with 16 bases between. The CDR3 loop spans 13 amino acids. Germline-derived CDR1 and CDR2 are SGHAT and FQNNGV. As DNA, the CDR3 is TGTGCCTCACGGAGGGGGAATGACTATGGCTACACCTTC. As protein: CASRRGNDYGYTF.

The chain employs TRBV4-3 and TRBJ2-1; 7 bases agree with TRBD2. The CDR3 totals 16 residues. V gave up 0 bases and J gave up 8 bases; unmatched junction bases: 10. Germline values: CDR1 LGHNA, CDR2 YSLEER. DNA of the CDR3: TGCGCCAGCAGCCAAGAACTAGCGACGCAAGAGTATGAGCAGTTCTTC. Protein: CASSQELATQEYEQFF.

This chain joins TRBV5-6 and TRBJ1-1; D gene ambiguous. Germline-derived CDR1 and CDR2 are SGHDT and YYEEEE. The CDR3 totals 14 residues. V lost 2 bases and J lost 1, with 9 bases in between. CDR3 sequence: CASSLEGQNTEAFF. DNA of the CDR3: TGTGCCAGCAGCTTAGAAGGGCAGAACACTGAAGCTTTCTTT.

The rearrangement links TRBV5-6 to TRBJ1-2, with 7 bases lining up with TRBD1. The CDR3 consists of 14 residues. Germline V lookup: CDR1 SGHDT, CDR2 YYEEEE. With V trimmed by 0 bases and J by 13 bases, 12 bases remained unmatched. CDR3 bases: TGTGCCAGCAGCTTGGGGGCCATACAGGGGCTCACCACCTTC. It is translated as CASSLGAIQGLTTF.

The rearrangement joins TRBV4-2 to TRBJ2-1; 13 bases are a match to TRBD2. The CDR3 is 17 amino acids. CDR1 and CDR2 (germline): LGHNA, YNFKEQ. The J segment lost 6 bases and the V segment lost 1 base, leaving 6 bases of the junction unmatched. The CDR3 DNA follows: TGTGCCAGCAGCCAAGCGACCGGGACTAGCGGGACCAATGAGCAGTTCTTC. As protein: CASSQATGTSGTNEQFF.

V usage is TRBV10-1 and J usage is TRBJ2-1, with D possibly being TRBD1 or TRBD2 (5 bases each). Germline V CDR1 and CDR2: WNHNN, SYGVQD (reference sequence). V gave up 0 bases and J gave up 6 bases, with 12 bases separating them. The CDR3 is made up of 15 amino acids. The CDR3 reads CASSESGIGGNEQFF. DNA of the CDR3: TGCGCCAGCAGTGAGTCTGGGATTGGGGGCAATGAGCAGTTCTTC.

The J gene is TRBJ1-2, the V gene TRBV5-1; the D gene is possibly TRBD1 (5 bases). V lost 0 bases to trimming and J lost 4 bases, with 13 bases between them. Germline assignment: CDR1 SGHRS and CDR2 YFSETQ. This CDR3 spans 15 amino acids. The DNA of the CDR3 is TGCGCCAGCAGCTTGGAGGCGTCCGGGGGCTATGGCTACACCTTC. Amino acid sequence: CASSLEASGGYGYTF.

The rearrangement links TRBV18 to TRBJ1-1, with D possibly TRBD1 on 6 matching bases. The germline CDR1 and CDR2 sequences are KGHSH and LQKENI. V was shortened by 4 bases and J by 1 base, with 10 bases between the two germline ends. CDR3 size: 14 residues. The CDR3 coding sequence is TGTGCCAGCTCACACGACAGGCAGAACACTGAAGCTTTCTTT. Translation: CASSHDRQNTEAFF.

CDR3 residues: CASSGASAYNEQFF. In DNA form, the CDR3 reads TGTGCCAGCAGTGGGGCTAGCGCATACAATGAGCAGTTCTTC. This chain links TRBV28 with TRBJ2-1; D perhaps matches TRBD2 (6 bases). CDR1 and CDR2 (germline): MDHEN, SYDVKM. V lost 5 bases and J 4 bases, leaving 12 bases between the germline ends. The CDR3 extends over 14 amino acids. Full variable domain (remainder filled in from reference TRBV28 and TRBJ2-1): DVKVTQSSRYLVKRTGEKVFLECVQDMDHENMFWYRQDPGLGLRLIYFSYDVKMKEKGDIPEGYSVSREKKERFSLILESASTNQTSMYLCASSGASAYNEQFFGPGTRLTVL.

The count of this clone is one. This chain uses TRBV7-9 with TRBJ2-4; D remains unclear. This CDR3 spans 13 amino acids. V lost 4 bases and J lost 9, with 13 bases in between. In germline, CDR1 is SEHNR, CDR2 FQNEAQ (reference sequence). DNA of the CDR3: TGTGCCAGCAGCTATCTCCCCCCGAGCATTCAGTACTTC. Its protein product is CASSYLPPSIQYF.

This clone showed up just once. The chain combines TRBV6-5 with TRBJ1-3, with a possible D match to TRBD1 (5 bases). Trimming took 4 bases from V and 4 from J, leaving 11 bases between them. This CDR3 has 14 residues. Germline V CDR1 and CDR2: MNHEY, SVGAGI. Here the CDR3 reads CASSFGGSGNTIYF. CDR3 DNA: TGTGCCAGCAGTTTCGGGGGGAGCGGAAACACCATATATTTT.

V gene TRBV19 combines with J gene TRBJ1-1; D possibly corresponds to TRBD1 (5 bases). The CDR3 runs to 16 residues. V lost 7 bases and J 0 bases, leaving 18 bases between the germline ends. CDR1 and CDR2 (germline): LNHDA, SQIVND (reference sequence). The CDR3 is CASNQGYRGMNTEAFF. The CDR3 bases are TGTGCCAGTAATCAAGGGTATAGGGGTATGAACACTGAAGCTTTCTTT.

The CDR3 nucleotides are TGTGCCAGCAGTGAGTCGTGGCTAGCGGGAGGATCTAATGAGCAGTTCTTC. Translating gives CASSESWLAGGSNEQFF. The chain joins TRBV25-1 to TRBJ2-1; 11 nucleotides align to TRBD2. V lost 3 bases, J lost 7 bases, and 11 bases stayed unmatched. Germline lookup yields CDR1 MGHDK and CDR2 SYGVNS. CDR3 length: 17 amino acids.

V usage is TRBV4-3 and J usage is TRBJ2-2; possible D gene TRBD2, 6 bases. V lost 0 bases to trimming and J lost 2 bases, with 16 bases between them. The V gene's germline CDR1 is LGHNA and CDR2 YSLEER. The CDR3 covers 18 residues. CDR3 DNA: TGCGCCAGCAGCCAAGATCTAGCGCGACAGTTAAACACCGGGGAGCTGTTTTTT. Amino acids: CASSQDLARQLNTGELFF.

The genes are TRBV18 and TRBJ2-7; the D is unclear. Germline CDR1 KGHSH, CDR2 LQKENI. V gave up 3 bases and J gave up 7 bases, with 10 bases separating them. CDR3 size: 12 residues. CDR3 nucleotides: TGTGCCAGCTCACCGGTCCGGTGGGAGCAGTACTTC. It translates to CASSPVRWEQYF. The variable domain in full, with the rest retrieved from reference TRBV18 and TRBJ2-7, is NAGVMQNPRHLVRRRGQEARLRCSPMKGHSHVYWYRQLPEEGLKFMVYLQKENIIDESGMPKERFSAEFPKEGPSILRIQQVVRGDSAAYFCASSPVRWEQYFGPGTRLTVT.

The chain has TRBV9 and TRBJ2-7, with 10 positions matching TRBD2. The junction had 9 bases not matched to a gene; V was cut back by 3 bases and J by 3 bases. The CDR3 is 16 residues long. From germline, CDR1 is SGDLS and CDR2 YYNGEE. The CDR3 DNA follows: TGTGCCAGCAGCGGGACTAGCGGAGGAAGTTTCTACGAGCAGTACTTC. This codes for CASSGTSGGSFYEQYF.